This TCR beta chain was captured in a study of T cell responses to AZD1222 COVID-19 vaccine. Across the study: Recipients boosted at about 4 weeks or about 12 weeks are pooled.

CDR1 and CDR2 from the germline V gene are LNHDA and SQIVND (reference sequence). Trimming took off 3 bases at V and 8 bases at J, with 8 bases between the two ends. The CDR3 spans 13 residues. Overall study results and limits: The CD4 TCRs associated with vaccination extended across spike and predominated at 160-218 and 743-854. A mostly white British donor set with more females was recruited, and clonal diversity was possibly underestimated. After the peak T cell response, and only then, were repertoires sampled.

TCRdb's table, derived via immunoSEQ multiplex PCR, lists solely in-frame clones and lacks some. The repertoire has approximately 150,000 clones, 90% of them found once; the top ten carry less than 3%. Comment on this clone: The target antigen is unknown.

This material consisted of peripheral blood, taken on day 0 of AZD1222 vaccination. The rearrangement links TRBV19 to TRBJ1-6; D call uncertain. The origin of this receptor is an adult in good health. The DNA of the CDR3 is TGTGCCAGTAGTATCGGTTATGATTCACCCCTCCACTTT. It specifies CASSIGYDSPLHF.